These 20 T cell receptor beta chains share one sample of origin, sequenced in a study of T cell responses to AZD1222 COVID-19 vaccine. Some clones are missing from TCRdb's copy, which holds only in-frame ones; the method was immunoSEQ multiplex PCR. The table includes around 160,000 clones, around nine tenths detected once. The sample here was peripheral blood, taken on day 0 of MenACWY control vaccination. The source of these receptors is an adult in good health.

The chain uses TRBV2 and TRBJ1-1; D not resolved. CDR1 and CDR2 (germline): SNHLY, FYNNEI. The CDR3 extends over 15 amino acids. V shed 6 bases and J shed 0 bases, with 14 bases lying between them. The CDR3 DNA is TGTGCCAGCAGCCCAGAACTCTCGCTGAACACTGAAGCTTTCTTT. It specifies CASSPELSLNTEAFF.

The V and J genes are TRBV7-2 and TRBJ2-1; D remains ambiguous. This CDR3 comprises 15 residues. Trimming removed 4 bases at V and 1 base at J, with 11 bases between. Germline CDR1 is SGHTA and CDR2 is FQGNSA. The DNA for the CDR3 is TGTGCCAGCAGCTCCCAGGCGGCTTCCTACAATGAGCAGTTCTTC. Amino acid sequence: CASSSQAASYNEQFF.

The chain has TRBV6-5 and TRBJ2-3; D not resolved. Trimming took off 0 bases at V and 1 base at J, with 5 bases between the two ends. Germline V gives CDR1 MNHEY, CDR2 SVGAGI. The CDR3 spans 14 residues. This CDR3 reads CASSYSTGTDTQYF. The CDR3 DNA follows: TGTGCCAGCAGTTACTCTACCGGCACAGATACGCAGTATTTT.

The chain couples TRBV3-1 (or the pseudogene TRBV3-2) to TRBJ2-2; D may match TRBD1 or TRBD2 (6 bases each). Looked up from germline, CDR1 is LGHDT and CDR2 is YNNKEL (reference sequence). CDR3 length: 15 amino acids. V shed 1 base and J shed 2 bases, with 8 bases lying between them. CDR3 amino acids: CASSQAGANTGELFF. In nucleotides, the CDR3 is TGTGCCAGCAGCCAAGCGGGGGCCAACACCGGGGAGCTGTTTTTT.

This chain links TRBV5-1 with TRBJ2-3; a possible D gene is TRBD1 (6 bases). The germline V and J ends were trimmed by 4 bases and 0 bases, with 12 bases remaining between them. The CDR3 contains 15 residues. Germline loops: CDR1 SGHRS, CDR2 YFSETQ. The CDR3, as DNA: TGCGCCAGCAGCCTGGGGACACAGAGCACAGATACGCAGTATTTT. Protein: CASSLGTQSTDTQYF.

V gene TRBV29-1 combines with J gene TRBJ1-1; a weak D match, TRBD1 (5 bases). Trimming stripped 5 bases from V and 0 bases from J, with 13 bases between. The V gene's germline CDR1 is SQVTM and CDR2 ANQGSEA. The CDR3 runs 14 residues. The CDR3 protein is CSVRDSGMNTEAFF. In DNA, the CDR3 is TGCAGCGTTAGGGACTCTGGAATGAACACTGAAGCTTTCTTT.

This CDR3 reads CATSRDLAGVVNEQFF. DNA for the CDR3: TGTGCCACCAGCAGAGATCTCGCGGGAGTGGTAAATGAGCAGTTCTTC. The V gene is TRBV15, the J gene TRBJ2-1; 7 bases map to TRBD2. The trim removed 0 bases at V and 7 bases at J, leaving 9 bases unmatched. Germline V gene data show CDR1 as LNHNV and CDR2 as YYDKDF (reference sequence). CDR3 length: 16 amino acids. Full variable domain (outside the CDR3, taken from reference TRBV15 and TRBJ2-1): DAMVIQNPRYQVTQFGKPVTLSCSQTLNHNVMYWYQQKSSQAPKLLFHYYDKDFNNEADTPDNFQSRRPNTSFCFLDIRSPGLGDTAMYLCATSRDLAGVVNEQFFGPGTRLTVL.

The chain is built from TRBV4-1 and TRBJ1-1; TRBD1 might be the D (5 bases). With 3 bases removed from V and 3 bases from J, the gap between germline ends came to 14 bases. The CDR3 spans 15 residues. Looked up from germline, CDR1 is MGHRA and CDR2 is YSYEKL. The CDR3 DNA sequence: TGCGCCAGCAGCCAGCGCGTGGGGGGTGACACTGAAGCTTTCTTT. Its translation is CASSQRVGGDTEAFF.

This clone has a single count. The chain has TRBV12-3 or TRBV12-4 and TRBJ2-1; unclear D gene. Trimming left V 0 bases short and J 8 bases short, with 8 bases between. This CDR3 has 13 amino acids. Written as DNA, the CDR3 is TGTGCCAGCAGTTTAGCCCAGCTGGATGAGCAGTTCTTC. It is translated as CASSLAQLDEQFF.

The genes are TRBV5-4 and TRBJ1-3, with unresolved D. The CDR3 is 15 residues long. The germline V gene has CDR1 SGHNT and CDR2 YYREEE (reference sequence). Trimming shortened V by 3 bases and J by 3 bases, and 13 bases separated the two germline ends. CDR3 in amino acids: CASSWSSGGGNTIYF. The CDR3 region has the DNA TGTGCCAGCAGCTGGTCATCGGGAGGTGGAAACACCATATATTTT.

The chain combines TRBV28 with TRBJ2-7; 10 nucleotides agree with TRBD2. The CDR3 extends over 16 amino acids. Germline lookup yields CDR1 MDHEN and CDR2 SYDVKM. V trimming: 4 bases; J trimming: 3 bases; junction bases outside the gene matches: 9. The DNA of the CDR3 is TGTGCCAGCAGTTCCAGGAAAGCGGGAGGGAACTACGAGCAGTACTTC. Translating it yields CASSSRKAGGNYEQYF.

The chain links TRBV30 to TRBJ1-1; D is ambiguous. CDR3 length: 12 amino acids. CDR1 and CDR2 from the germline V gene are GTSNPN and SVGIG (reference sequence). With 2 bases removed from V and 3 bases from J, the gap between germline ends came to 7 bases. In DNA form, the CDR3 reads TGTGCCTGGAGTTTGGTACACACTGAAGCTTTCTTT. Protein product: CAWSLVHTEAFF.

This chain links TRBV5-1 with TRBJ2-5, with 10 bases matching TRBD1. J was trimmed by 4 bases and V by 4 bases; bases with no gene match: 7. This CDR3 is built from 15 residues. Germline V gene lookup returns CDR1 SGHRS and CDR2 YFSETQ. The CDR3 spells CASSLRTGGAETQYF. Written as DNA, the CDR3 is TGCGCCAGCAGCCTTCGGACAGGGGGAGCAGAGACCCAGTACTTC.

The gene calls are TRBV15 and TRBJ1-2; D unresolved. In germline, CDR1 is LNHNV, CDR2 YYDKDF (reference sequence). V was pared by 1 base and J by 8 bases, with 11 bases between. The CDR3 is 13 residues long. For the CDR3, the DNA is TGTGCCACCAGCAGAGGAAGTCCCGGGGGCTACACCTTC. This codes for CATSRGSPGGYTF.

This chain's CDR3 is CAWSVILASPLHF. Here the CDR3 DNA reads TGTGCCTGGAGTGTAATCCTCGCTTCACCCCTCCACTTT. The chain joins TRBV30 to TRBJ1-6, with D unclear. V was pared by 0 bases and J by 9 bases, with 9 bases between. CDR1 and CDR2 (germline): GTSNPN, SVGIG (reference sequence). The CDR3 contains 13 residues. Supplemented by reference TRBV30 and TRBJ1-6, the full variable domain reads SQTIHQWPATLVQPVGSPLSLECTVEGTSNPNLYWYRQAAGRGLQLLFYSVGIGQISSEVPQNLSASRPQDRQFILSSKKLLLSDSGFYLCAWSVILASPLHFGNGTRLTVT.

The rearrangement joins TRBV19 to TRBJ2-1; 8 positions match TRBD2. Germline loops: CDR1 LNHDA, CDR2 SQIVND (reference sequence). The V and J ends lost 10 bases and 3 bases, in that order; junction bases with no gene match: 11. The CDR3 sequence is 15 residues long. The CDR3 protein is CATRPGGNFYNEQFF. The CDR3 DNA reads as TGTGCCACCCGGCCGGGGGGGAATTTCTACAATGAGCAGTTCTTC.

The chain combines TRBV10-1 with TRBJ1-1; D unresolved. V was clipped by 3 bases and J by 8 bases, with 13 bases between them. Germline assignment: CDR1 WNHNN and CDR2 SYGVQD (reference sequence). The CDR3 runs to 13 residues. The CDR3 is CASSDHPSGEAFF. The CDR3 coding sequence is TGCGCCAGCAGTGACCACCCCTCGGGCGAAGCTTTCTTT.

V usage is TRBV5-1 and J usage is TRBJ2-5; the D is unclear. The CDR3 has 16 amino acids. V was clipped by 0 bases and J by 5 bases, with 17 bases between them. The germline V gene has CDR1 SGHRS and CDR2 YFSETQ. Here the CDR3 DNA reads TGCGCCAGCAGCTTGGTAGGCAGTTGGGCTGGGGAGACCCAGTACTTC. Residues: CASSLVGSWAGETQYF.

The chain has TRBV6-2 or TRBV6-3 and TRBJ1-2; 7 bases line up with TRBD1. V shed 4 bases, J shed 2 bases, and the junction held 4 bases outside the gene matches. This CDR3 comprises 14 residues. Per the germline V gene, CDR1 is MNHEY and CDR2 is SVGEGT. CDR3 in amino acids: CASSFPGGNYGYTF. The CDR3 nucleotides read TGTGCCAGCAGTTTTCCAGGGGGAAACTATGGCTACACCTTC.

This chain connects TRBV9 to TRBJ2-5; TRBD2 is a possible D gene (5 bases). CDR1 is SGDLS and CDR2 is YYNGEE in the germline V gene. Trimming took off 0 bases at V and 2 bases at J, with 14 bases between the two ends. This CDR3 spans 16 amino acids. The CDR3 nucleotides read TGTGCCAGCAGCGTAGGCCATGGACTCCTACAAGAGACCCAGTACTTC. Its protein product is CASSVGHGLLQETQYF.